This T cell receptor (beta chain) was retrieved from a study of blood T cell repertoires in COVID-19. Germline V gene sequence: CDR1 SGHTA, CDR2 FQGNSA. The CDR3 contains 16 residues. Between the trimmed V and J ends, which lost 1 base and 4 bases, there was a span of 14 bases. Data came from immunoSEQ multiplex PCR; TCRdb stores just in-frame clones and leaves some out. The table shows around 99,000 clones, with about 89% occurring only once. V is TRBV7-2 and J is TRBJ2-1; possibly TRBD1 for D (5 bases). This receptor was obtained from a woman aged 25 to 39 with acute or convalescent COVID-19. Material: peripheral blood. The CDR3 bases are TGTGCCAGCAGCTTAGACATCAGGGCCTCTTACAATGAGCAGTTCTTC. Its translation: CASSLDIRASYNEQFF.